These 25 T cell receptor beta chains were all obtained from the same sample, sequenced in a study of blood T cell repertoires in COVID-19. Data came from immunoSEQ multiplex PCR; TCRdb stores just in-frame clones and leaves some out. Among approximately 180,000 clones listed, about 75% were seen once. Sequencing was carried out using peripheral blood. These receptors all come from a woman in her 70s with acute or convalescent COVID-19.

The chain recombines TRBV29-1 with TRBJ2-1; TRBD1 agrees at 8 bases. The germline V gene encodes CDR1 SQVTM and CDR2 ANQGSEA. This CDR3 region has 15 residues. J lost 5 bases, V lost 5 bases, and 11 bases had no gene match. This CDR3 is CSVSGGQGYNNEQFF. DNA of the CDR3: TGCAGCGTTTCGGGTGGACAGGGATATAACAATGAGCAGTTCTTC.

Only one count was recorded for this clone. Other nucleotide sequences in the sample specify the same CDR3. The V and J genes are TRBV2 and TRBJ1-5, with 11 bases matching TRBD1. J lost 4 bases, V lost 5 bases, and 1 base had no gene match. The CDR3 runs to 14 residues. CDR1 and CDR2 (germline): SNHLY, FYNNEI. The CDR3 nucleotides are TGTGCCAGCAGTAGGGACAGGGGGAATCAGCCCCAGCATTTT. Its translation is CASSRDRGNQPQHF.

In this sample, this clone turned up once. The chain links TRBV7-2 to TRBJ2-7, with TRBD2 identical over 13 bases. Unmatched junction bases numbered 9, after V lost 5 bases and J lost 5 bases. The CDR3 loop spans 16 amino acids. Germline loops: CDR1 SGHTA, CDR2 FQGNSA. The CDR3, as DNA: TGTGCCAGCAGCAAAAGCGCTGGACTAGCGGGAGACGAGCAGTACTTC. Translated: CASSKSAGLAGDEQYF. Looking up the rest from reference TRBV7-2 and TRBJ2-7 gives the full variable domain: GAGVSQSPSNKVTEKGKDVELRCDPISGHTALYWYRQSLGQGLEFLIYFQGNSAPDKSGLPSDRFSAERTGGSVSTLTIQRTQQEDSAVYLCASSKSAGLAGDEQYFGPGTRLTVT.

This chain joins TRBV14 and TRBJ2-1; TRBD2 matches at 14 bases. V lost 0 bases, J lost 9 bases, and 4 bases stayed unmatched. Germline lookup yields CDR1 SGHDN and CDR2 FVKESK. The length of the CDR3 is 16 residues. DNA for the CDR3: TGTGCCAGCAGCCAAGAATTGGGACTAGCGGGAGTTGAGCAGTTCTTC. This gives the protein CASSQELGLAGVEQFF.

The chain combines TRBV18 with TRBJ2-1, with 7 positions matching TRBD1. Germline CDR1 reads KGHSH; CDR2 reads LQKENI. The CDR3 length is 18 residues. V lost 4 bases and J lost 4; bases outside the gene matches: 16. CDR3: CASSLLEWNRGFYNEQFF. Here the CDR3 DNA reads TGTGCCAGCTCACTCTTGGAGTGGAACAGGGGTTTTTACAATGAGCAGTTCTTC.

The J gene is TRBJ2-2, the V gene TRBV2; 12 nucleotides agree with TRBD2. Germline V CDR1 and CDR2: SNHLY, FYNNEI. This CDR3 region has 17 residues. The junction had 8 bases not matched to a gene; V was cut back by 4 bases and J by 5 bases. The CDR3 region is CASSGLAGGPATGELFF. In DNA, the CDR3 is TGTGCCAGCAGTGGGCTAGCGGGAGGGCCAGCAACCGGGGAGCTGTTTTTT.

The V gene is TRBV7-6, the J gene TRBJ2-7; TRBD2 matches at 12 bases. V gave up 6 bases and J gave up 3 bases; unmatched junction bases: 9. This CDR3 comprises 16 residues. The germline V gene has CDR1 SGHVS and CDR2 FNYEAQ. DNA of the CDR3: TGTGCCAGCAGGCCTACTAGCGGGAGGCCGGGCTACGAGCAGTACTTC. This sequence encodes CASRPTSGRPGYEQYF.

The chain uses TRBV5-1 and TRBJ2-5; 8 bases match TRBD1. Germline-derived CDR1 and CDR2 are SGHRS and YFSETQ. The CDR3 has 19 amino acids. V gave up 0 bases and J gave up 0 bases; unmatched junction bases: 13. For the CDR3, the DNA is TGCGCCAGCAGCTTGGATTTAGAGGGACAGGTACCGTACCAAGAGACCCAGTACTTC. Protein: CASSLDLEGQVPYQETQYF.

The V gene is TRBV5-1, the J gene TRBJ2-5, with D unclear. From germline, CDR1 is SGHRS and CDR2 YFSETQ. The V gene lost 5 bases and the J gene lost 0 bases, with 17 bases spanning the gap. The CDR3 extends over 16 amino acids. The CDR3 DNA reads TGCGCCAGCAGTTACTCAGGCGCACCGTACCAAGAGACCCAGTACTTC. Translating it yields CASSYSGAPYQETQYF.

The rearrangement links TRBV14 to TRBJ2-2; TRBD2 agrees at 11 bases. The CDR3 runs 15 residues. V lost 5 bases and J lost 3; bases outside the gene matches: 2. CDR1 is SGHDN, CDR2 FVKESK, per germline. CDR3 nucleotide sequence: TGTGCCAGCAGCTGGACTAGCGGGTACACCGGGGAGCTGTTTTTT. Translation gives CASSWTSGYTGELFF.

This clone was seen ten or more times. The CDR3 DNA reads TGCGCCAGCAGCTTTTCGGGACTAGCGGGAGCCAGCTCCTACGAGCAGTACTTC. Translation: CASSFSGLAGASSYEQYF. This sequence joins TRBV5-1 and TRBJ2-7; 14 bases line up with TRBD2. The J segment lost 0 bases and the V segment lost 2 bases, leaving 7 bases of the junction unmatched. CDR1 and CDR2 (germline): SGHRS, YFSETQ. This CDR3 region has 18 residues.

The chain combines TRBV7-3 with TRBJ2-3; perhaps TRBD2 as D (6 bases). Deletions cut 4 bases from V and 2 bases from J, with 10 bases between. The germline CDR1 and CDR2 sequences are SGHTA and FQGTGA. This CDR3 has 14 amino acids. In DNA form, the CDR3 reads TGTGCCAGCAGCTCGGGAGTATCCACAGATACGCAGTATTTT. The encoded protein is CASSSGVSTDTQYF.

This sequence joins TRBV7-2 and TRBJ1-3; D is uncertain. The CDR3 is made up of 16 amino acids. Trimming cost V 1 base and J 1 base, with 11 bases left between them. The germline gives CDR1 SGHTA, CDR2 FQGNSA. CDR3 protein: CASSLESSRSGNTIYF. CDR3 coding DNA: TGTGCCAGCAGCTTAGAGTCTAGTAGATCTGGAAACACCATATATTTT.

The rearrangement joins TRBV9 to TRBJ2-5; 8 positions agree with TRBD1. Germline V gene lookup returns CDR1 SGDLS and CDR2 YYNGEE. The junction had 6 bases not matched to a gene; V was cut back by 4 bases and J by 1 base. CDR3 length: 15 residues. The CDR3 spells CASSRRDRSQETQYF. As DNA, the CDR3 is TGTGCCAGCAGCCGAAGGGACAGGAGCCAAGAGACCCAGTACTTC. The whole variable domain, remainder taken from reference TRBV9 and TRBJ2-5, is DSGVTQTPKHLITATGQRVTLRCSPRSGDLSVYWYQQSLDQGLQFLIQYYNGEERAKGNILERFSAQQFPDLHSELNLSSLELGDSALYFCASSRRDRSQETQYFGPGTRLLVL.

The chain employs TRBV6-5 and TRBJ1-1, with TRBD1 matching over 10 bases. V shed 5 bases and J 8 bases; nucleotides not matched to a gene: 8. Looked up from germline, CDR1 is MNHEY and CDR2 is SVGAGI. The CDR3 is 14 residues long. CDR3 bases: TGTGCCAGCAGTCCGAGACAGGGGGCGGAGGAAGCTTTCTTT. Translating it yields CASSPRQGAEEAFF.

This clone was counted a few times. Within the sample, other DNA sequences also encode this same CDR3. The CDR3 DNA is TGTGCCAGCAGCCCCCTAGCGGACTACAATGAGCAGTTCTTC. The encoded protein is CASSPLADYNEQFF. The chain recombines TRBV7-9 with TRBJ2-1, with 7 bases lining up with TRBD2. Germline V gene data show CDR1 as SEHNR and CDR2 as FQNEAQ (reference sequence). There are 14 residues in the CDR3. J gave up 3 bases and V 5 bases, and 4 bases lay outside the gene matches.

This rearrangement joins TRBV5-1 to TRBJ1-1, with D perhaps TRBD1 (5 bases). The CDR3 extends over 14 amino acids. Trimming shortened V by 1 base and J by 1 base, and 8 bases separated the two germline ends. Germline V CDR1 and CDR2: SGHRS, YFSETQ. CDR3 sequence (DNA): TGCGCCAGCAGCTTGAGCAGGGCGAACACTGAAGCTTTCTTT. Its protein product is CASSLSRANTEAFF.

J is TRBJ2-7 and V is TRBV20-1; 7 nucleotides match TRBD1. J gave up 7 bases and V 5 bases, and 2 bases lay outside the gene matches. Per the germline V gene, CDR1 is DFQATT and CDR2 is SNEGSKA (reference sequence). CDR3 length: 10 residues. CDR3 coding DNA: TGCAGTGCTCTGGACAGGGAGCAGTACTTC. Translated: CSALDREQYF.

This clone was counted at least ten times. The chain uses TRBV7-9 and TRBJ2-3, with D perhaps matching TRBD2 (6 bases). From germline, CDR1 is SEHNR and CDR2 FQNEAQ (reference sequence). This CDR3 contains 12 residues. Trimming pared 3 bases from V and 9 bases from J, leaving 10 bases between. The CDR3: CASSFPSVTQYF. The CDR3 DNA sequence: TGTGCCAGCAGCTTCCCTAGCGTCACGCAGTATTTT. The full variable domain, with the rest looked up from reference TRBV7-9 and TRBJ2-3, is DTGVSQNPRHKITKRGQNVTFRCDPISEHNRLYWYRQTLGQGPEFLTYFQNEAQLEKSRLLSDRFSAERPKGSFSTLEIQRTEQGDSAMYLCASSFPSVTQYFGPGTRLTVL.

The chain recombines TRBV12-3 or TRBV12-4 with TRBJ2-2; D is uncertain. Trimming left V 5 bases short and J 8 bases short, with 9 bases between. There are 12 residues in the CDR3. CDR3 nucleotides: TGTGCCAGCAGTCTAAGCGAGGGGGAGCTGTTTTTT. It translates to CASSLSEGELFF.

The V and J genes are TRBV7-8 and TRBJ1-2; 7 bases are shared with TRBD1. The CDR3 is 15 amino acids. V dropped 5 bases and J dropped 8; count of bases not matched to a gene: 14. The V gene's germline CDR1 is SGHVS and CDR2 FQNEAQ. The CDR3 loop is CASSTGQVGAGGYTF. In DNA, the CDR3 is TGTGCCAGCAGCACCGGACAGGTCGGGGCAGGCGGCTACACCTTC.

The chain couples TRBV2 to TRBJ1-4; tentatively, D is TRBD1 (6 bases). The CDR3 loop spans 14 amino acids. Trimming took 3 bases from V and 8 from J, leaving 13 bases between them. CDR1 is SNHLY and CDR2 is FYNNEI in the germline V gene. The CDR3 DNA sequence: TGTGCCAGCAGTGACAGGGGACCGGAGGAAAAACTGTTTTTT. Amino acids: CASSDRGPEEKLFF.

The rearrangement links TRBV30 to TRBJ2-2; a weak D match, TRBD1 (5 bases). Trimming shortened V by 2 bases and J by 7 bases, and 20 bases separated the two germline ends. CDR1 is GTSNPN, CDR2 SVGIG, per germline (reference sequence). The CDR3 contains 16 residues. The CDR3 sequence: CAWSQGPAAEYGELFF. As DNA, the CDR3 is TGTGCCTGGAGTCAGGGTCCGGCGGCAGAGTACGGGGAGCTGTTTTTT.

The rearrangement uses TRBV9 and TRBJ2-7, with D perhaps matching TRBD2 (6 bases). Germline CDR1 reads SGDLS; CDR2 reads YYNGEE. Deletions cut 4 bases from V and 5 bases from J, with 10 bases between. The CDR3 has 12 residues. The CDR3: CASSLTGDEQYF. For the CDR3, the DNA is TGTGCCAGCAGCCTCACGGGAGACGAGCAGTACTTC.

The chain carries TRBV5-1 and TRBJ2-7, with a tentative D call TRBD2 (6 bases). The CDR3 covers 16 residues. Germline lookup yields CDR1 SGHRS and CDR2 YFSETQ. The V and J ends lost 3 bases and 2 bases respectively, with 18 bases between them. CDR3 nucleotides: TGCGCCAGCAGCTCGGGACTCCCCACTGTTACCTACGAGCAGTACTTC. Its protein is CASSSGLPTVTYEQYF.